This T cell receptor beta chain is from a study of T cells after somatic rescue of genetic block (dated by TCRdb to the early 2020s). The study in broad terms: The study assessed how robust, over the long term, a T-cell system was when the system had developed through somatic rescue of a genetic block in T-cell development.

On this clone: Which antigen it targets is not known. Base qualities were left out, and no much larger clone turns up one base away.

Library preparation employed the immunoSEQ multiplex PCR assay. Drawn from immuneACCESS, this table holds only the in-frame rearrangements with V and J called that TCRdb kept. Clones are partly lost; checked studies trace under half to an unresolved V gene and leave the rest unexplained. Recorded for this sample are some 67,000 clones; 92% of them occurred a single time. About 3% of the sample is in the top ten clones. The germline V gene sets CDR1 to KGHSH and CDR2 to LQKENI. The CDR3 runs 14 residues from the cysteine to the phenylalanine. Only CDR3 DNA remains: 42 bases, in frame from the first base. V is shortened by 3 bases, J by 3 bases, and the region joining them spans 9 bases.

The source of this sequence is a man in his forties. Material: peripheral blood mononuclear cells (PBMCs). This chain is built from TRBV18 and TRBJ2-4; the D gene cannot be resolved beyond TRBD1 or TRBD2, each matching 6 bases. CDR3 protein: CASSPRGGKNIQYF. The DNA sequence follows: TGTGCCAGCTCACCCAGGGGAGGCAAAAACATTCAGTACTTC.